This T cell receptor (beta chain) was sequenced in a study of cytomegalovirus exposure and HLA in healthy donors. Study information: A subsequent analysis reported that the roughly 120 validation repertoires were produced on the same platform that had also been used for the roughly 670 first-cohort repertoires.

About this clone: Its target is unknown.

Whole-study findings and limits: Later, an analysis found that TCR clusters from the first cohort tended to co-occur in the roughly 110 validation repertoires.

The ends were cut back, 5 bases at V and 2 bases at J, with 6 bases in the middle. This CDR3 contains 13 residues. Germline V gene lookup returns CDR1 MDHEN and CDR2 SYDVKM. The table came from immunoSEQ multiplex PCR; TCRdb's copy has only in-frame clones and leaves some out. This sample has over 100,000 clones, with roughly 90% found just once. The TCR was taken from a woman under 30 in good health and CMV-seronegative. Sequencing was performed on PBMCs. The chain is built from TRBV28 and TRBJ2-2; D remains ambiguous. CDR3 amino acids: CASSPYNTGELFF. The CDR3 DNA reads as TGTGCCAGCAGTCCTTATAACACCGGGGAGCTGTTTTTT.